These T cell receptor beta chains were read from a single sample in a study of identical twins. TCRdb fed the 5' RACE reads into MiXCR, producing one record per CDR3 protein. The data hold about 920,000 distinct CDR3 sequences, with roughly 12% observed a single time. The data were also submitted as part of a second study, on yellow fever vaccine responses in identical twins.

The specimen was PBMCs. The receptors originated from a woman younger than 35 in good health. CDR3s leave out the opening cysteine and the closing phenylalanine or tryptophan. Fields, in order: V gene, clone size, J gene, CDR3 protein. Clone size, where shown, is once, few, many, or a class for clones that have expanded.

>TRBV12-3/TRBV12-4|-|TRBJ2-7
ASSPGRLSSYEQY
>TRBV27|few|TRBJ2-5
ASSLDSGQETQY
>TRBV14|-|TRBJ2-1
ASSQGRGGPLEQF
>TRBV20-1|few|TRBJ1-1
SAPGQLMNTEAF
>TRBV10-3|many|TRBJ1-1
AISEGQGKNAEAF
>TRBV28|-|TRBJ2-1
ASSIGTGINVDNEQF
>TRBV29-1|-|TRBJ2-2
SVVGGGAIGELF
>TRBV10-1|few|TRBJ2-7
ASSEGGQLN
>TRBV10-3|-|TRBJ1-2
AITRDRVNYGYT
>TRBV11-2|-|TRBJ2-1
ASSLGAASDEQF
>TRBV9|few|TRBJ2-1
ASSSDRALFNEQF
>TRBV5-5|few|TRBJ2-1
ASSFQSRNEQF
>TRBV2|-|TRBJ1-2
ASSAGTDNYGYT
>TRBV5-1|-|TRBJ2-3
ASSSKLRGIPDTQY
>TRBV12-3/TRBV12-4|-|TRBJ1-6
ASSVSGTQQTRPLH
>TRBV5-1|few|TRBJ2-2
ASSLPGTGRSGELF
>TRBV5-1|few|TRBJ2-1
ASSSRLAGDIDEQF
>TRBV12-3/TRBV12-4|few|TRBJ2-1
ASSFLGLAESYNEQF
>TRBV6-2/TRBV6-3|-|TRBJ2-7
ASSYSDYEQY
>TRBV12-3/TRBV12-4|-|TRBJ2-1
ASSLRENEQF
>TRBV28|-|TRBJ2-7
ASSPDYGGQY
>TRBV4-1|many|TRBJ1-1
ASSRPDRSDTEAF
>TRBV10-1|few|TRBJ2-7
ASSEGVLTYEQY
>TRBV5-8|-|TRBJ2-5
ASSLEGTGKETQY
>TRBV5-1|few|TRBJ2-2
ASSFTTTSGRATGELF
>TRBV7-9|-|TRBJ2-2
ASSGRDRLPGELF
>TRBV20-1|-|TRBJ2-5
SARDLGLAGSQETQY
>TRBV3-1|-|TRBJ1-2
ASSHGGQGADT
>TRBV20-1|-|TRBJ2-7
SASAPTSGTYEQY
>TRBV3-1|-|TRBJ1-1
ASSQDPGQFSTEAF
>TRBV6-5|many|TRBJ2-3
ASSYSLTGDTQY
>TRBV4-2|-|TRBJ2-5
ASSQEHPRETQY
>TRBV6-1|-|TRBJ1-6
ASSGPWTGKYSPLH
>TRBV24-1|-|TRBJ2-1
ATSDLTSGGTNNEQF
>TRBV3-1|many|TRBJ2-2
ASSQVAGELF
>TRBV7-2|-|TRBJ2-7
ASSYGLAGAFSYEQY
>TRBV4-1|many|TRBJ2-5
ASSPSQLAVETQY
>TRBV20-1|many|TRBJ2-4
SAREGLAKNIQY
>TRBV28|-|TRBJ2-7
ASGQGTIHSKQY
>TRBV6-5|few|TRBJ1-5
ASSFKQGMGNQPQH
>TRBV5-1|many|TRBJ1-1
ASSLAGQGGTEAF
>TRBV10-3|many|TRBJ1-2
AISEGSDSYGYT
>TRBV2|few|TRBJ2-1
ASRGGLVNEQF
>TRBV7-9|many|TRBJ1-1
ASSSPRTEAF
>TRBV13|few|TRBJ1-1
ASSSERRNTEAF
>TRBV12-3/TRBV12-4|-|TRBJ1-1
ATSQGYTEAF
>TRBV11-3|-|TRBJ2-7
ASSPVSGGYEQY
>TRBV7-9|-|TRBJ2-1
ASNLGYEHF
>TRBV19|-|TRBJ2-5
ASSIWAGGFQETQY
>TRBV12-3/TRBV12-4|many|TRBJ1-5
ASSLALGQGNQPQH
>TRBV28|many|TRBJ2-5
ASSLYPTDQTQY